Here is one T cell receptor beta chain with its context. Generated by immunoSEQ multiplex PCR, the TCRdb table keeps only in-frame clones and is missing some. Of over 45,000 clones listed, approximately 89% are singletons. The data are from a study of control samples from healthy donors and cancer patients. Per germline, CDR1 LNHDA and CDR2 SQIVND (reference sequence). This CDR3 region has 13 residues. V gave up 4 bases and J gave up 7 bases, with 11 bases separating them. This chain connects TRBV19 to TRBJ1-5, with D tentatively TRBD1 (5 bases). The TCR was taken from a man aged 35 to 55 with colorectal cancer. The sample consisted of PBMCs. CDR3 loop: CASSTGFGQPQHF. The DNA of the CDR3 is TGTGCCAGTAGTACAGGGTTTGGGCAGCCCCAGCATTTT.